The clone carrying this T cell receptor (beta chain) was seen a few times. Antigen unknown. From the 5' RACE reads, TCRdb called clonotypes with MiXCR, one entry per CDR3 protein. This sample has over 450,000 distinct CDR3 sequences, with about 13% found just once. These data originate in a study of CD8 T cells in ankylosing spondylitis. Study-wide points: There was a TCR beta motif, made of fewer than 10 highly homologous variants, that appeared characteristic of ankylosing spondylitis blood.

Germline CDR1 and CDR2: WNHNN and SYGVQD (reference sequence). Trimming took 0 bases from V and 10 from J, leaving 10 bases between them. CDR3 length equals 13 residues. The clonotype originates from a male donor with ankylosing spondylitis. This chain links TRBV10-1 with TRBJ2-1; D is possibly TRBD2 (5 bases). Input material: blood, either unsorted or a sorted T cell fraction (not recorded which). As DNA, the CDR3 is TGCGCCAGCAGTGAGTCGGGAGCGAGGGAGCAGTTCTTC. As protein: CASSESGAREQFF.